This note documents a single TCR beta chain sequence. Its matching antigen is unknown. The data originate from a study of cytomegalovirus exposure and HLA in healthy donors. Study conclusions and caveats: In vitro experiments confirmed that a few CMV-associated chains were specific for CMV antigens.

Trimming stripped 0 bases from V and 0 bases from J, with 4 bases between. The CDR3 contains 13 residues. CDR1 and CDR2 from the germline V gene are GTSNPN and SVGIG (reference sequence). The PCR ran on 60 Vbeta and 13 Jbeta primers. Some clones are missing from TCRdb's copy, which holds only in-frame ones; the method was immunoSEQ multiplex PCR. The sample has fewer than 140,000 clones; 82% are singletons. Sequencing was done on a sample of PBMCs. The TCR originated in a man aged 50 to 59 in good health and CMV-seronegative. The V call is TRBV30, the J call TRBJ2-3; D call uncertain. The CDR3 nucleotides are TGTGCCTGGAGTGTATCTAGCACAGATACGCAGTATTTT. This codes for CAWSVSSTDTQYF.